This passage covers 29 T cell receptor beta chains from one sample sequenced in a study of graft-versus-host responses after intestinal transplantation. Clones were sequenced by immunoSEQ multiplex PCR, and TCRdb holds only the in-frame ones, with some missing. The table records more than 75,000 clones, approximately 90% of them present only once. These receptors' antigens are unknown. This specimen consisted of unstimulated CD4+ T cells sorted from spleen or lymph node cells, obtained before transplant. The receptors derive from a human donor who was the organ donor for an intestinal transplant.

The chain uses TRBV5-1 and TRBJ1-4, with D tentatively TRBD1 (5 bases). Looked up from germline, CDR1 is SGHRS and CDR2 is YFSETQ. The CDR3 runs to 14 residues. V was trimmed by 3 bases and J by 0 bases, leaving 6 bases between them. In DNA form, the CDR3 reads TGCGCCAGCAGCTGGACAACAACTAATGAAAAACTGTTTTTT. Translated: CASSWTTTNEKLFF.

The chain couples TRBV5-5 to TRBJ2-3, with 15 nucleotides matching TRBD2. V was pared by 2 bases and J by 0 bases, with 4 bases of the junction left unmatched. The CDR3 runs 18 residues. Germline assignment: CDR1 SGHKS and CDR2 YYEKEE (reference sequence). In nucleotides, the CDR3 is TGTGCCAGCAGCTTTGGACTAGCGGGGGGGCTGAGCACAGATACGCAGTATTTT. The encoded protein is CASSFGLAGGLSTDTQYF.

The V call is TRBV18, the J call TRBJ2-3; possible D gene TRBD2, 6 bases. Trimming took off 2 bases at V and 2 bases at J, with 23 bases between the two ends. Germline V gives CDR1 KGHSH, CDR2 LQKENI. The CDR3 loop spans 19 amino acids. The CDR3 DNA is TGTGCCAGCTCACCAAGGGCATCCTCGGGGGTCAGAAACACAGATACGCAGTATTTT. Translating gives CASSPRASSGVRNTDTQYF.

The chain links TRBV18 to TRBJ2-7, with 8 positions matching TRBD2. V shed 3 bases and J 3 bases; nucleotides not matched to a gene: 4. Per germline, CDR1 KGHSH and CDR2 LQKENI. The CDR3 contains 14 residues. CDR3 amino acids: CASSPGLALYEQYF. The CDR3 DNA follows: TGTGCCAGCTCACCCGGACTAGCCCTCTACGAGCAGTACTTC.

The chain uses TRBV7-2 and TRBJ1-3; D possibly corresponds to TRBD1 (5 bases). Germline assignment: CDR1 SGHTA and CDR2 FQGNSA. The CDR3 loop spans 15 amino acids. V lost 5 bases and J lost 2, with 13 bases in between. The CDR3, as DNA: TGTGCCAGCAGCCCCCTTTGGGGCGCTGGAAACACCATATATTTT. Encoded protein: CASSPLWGAGNTIYF.

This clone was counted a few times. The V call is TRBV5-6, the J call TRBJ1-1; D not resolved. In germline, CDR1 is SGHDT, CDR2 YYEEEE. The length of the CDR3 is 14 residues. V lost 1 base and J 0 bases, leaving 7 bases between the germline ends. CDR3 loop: CASSLRRMNTEAFF. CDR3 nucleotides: TGTGCCAGCAGCTTGAGGCGGATGAACACTGAAGCTTTCTTT. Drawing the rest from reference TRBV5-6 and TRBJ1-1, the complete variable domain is DAGVTQSPTHLIKTRGQQVTLRCSPKSGHDTVSWYQQALGQGPQFIFQYYEEEERQRGNFPDRFSGHQFPNYSSELNVNALLLGDSALYLCASSLRRMNTEAFFGQGTRLTVV.

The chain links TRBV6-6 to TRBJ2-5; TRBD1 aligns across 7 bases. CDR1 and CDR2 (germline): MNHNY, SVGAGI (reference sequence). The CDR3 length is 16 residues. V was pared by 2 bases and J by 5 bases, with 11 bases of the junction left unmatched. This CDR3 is CASSYVAGGNSETQYF. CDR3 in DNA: TGTGCCAGCAGTTACGTGGCAGGGGGTAACTCGGAGACCCAGTACTTC.

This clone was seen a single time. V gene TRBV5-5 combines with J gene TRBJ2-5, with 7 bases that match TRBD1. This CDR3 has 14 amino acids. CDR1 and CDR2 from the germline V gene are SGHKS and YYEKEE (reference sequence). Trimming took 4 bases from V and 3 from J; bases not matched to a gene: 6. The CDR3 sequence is CASSPTTGEETQYF. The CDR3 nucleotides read TGTGCCAGCAGCCCTACAACAGGGGAAGAGACCCAGTACTTC.

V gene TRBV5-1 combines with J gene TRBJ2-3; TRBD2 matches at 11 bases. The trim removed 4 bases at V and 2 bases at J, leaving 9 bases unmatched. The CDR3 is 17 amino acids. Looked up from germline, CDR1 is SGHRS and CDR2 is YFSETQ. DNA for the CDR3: TGCGCCAGCAGCATAATAGCGGGAGGGTCCCTCACAGATACGCAGTATTTT. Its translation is CASSIIAGGSLTDTQYF.

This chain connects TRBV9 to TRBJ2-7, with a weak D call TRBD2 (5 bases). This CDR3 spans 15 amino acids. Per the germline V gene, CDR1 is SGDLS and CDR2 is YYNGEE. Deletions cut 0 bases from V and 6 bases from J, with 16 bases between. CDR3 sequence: CASSVGAGLEGEQYF. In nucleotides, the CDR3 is TGTGCCAGCAGCGTAGGGGCCGGACTCGAAGGCGAGCAGTACTTC.

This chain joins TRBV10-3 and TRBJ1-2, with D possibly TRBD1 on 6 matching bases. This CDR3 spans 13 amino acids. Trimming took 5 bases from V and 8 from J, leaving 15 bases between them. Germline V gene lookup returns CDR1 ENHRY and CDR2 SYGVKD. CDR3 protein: CAISLEQGEGYTF. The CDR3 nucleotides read TGTGCCATCAGTCTGGAACAGGGTGAGGGCTACACCTTC.

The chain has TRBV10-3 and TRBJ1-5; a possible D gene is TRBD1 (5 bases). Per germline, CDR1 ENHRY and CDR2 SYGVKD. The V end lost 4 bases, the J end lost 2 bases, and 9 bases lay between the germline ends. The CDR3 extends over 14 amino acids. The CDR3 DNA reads TGTGCCATCAGTGGTGGGGGGGGCAATCAGCCCCAGCATTTT. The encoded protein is CAISGGGGNQPQHF.

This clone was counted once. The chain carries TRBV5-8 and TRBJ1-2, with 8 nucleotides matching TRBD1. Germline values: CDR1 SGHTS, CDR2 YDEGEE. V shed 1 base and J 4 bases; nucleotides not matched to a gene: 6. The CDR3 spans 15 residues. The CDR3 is CASSLQGAEGYGYTF. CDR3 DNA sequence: TGTGCCAGCAGCTTGCAGGGGGCCGAAGGCTATGGCTACACCTTC.

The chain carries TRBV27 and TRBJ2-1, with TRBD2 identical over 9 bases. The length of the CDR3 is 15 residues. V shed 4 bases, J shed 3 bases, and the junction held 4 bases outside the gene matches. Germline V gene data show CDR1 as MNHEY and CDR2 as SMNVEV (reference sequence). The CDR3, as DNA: TGTGCCAGCAGTTCGTATAGCGGGAGCTACAATGAGCAGTTCTTC. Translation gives CASSSYSGSYNEQFF.

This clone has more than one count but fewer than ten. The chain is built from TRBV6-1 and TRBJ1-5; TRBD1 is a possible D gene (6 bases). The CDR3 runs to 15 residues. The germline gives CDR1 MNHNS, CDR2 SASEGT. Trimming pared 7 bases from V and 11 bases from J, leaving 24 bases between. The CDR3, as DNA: TGTGCCAGCACCGATATAACAGGGCGCCGTGGGGCCCAGCATTTT. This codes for CASTDITGRRGAQHF.

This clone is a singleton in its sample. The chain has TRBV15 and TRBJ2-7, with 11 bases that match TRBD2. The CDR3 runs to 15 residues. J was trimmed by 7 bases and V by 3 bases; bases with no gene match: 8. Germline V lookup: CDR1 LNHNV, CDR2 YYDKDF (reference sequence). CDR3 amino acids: CATSRDGLAGGEQYF. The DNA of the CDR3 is TGTGCCACCAGCAGGGACGGACTAGCGGGCGGGGAGCAGTACTTC.

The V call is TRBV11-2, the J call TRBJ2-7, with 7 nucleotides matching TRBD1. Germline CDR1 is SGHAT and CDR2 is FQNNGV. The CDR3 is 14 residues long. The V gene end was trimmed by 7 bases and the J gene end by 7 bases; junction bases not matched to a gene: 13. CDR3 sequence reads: CASTRQGGVEEQYF. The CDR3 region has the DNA TGTGCCAGCACCCGACAGGGTGGGGTCGAGGAGCAGTACTTC.

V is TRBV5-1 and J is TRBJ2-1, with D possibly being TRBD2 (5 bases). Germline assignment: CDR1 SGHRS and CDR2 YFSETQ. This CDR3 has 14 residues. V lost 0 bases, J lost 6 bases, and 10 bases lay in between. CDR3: CASSLVERANEQFF. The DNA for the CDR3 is TGCGCCAGCAGCTTGGTAGAGAGGGCCAATGAGCAGTTCTTC. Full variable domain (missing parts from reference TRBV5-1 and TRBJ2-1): KAGVTQTPRYLIKTRGQQVTLSCSPISGHRSVSWYQQTPGQGLQFLFEYFSETQRNKGNFPGRFSGRQFSNSRSEMNVSTLELGDSALYLCASSLVERANEQFFGPGTRLTVL.

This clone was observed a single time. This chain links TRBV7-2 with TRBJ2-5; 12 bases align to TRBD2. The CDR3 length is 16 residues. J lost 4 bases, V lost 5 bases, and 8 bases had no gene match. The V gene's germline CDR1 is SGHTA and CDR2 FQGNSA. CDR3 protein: CASSRASGGARETQYF. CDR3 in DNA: TGTGCCAGCAGCCGTGCTAGCGGGGGGGCTCGAGAGACCCAGTACTTC.

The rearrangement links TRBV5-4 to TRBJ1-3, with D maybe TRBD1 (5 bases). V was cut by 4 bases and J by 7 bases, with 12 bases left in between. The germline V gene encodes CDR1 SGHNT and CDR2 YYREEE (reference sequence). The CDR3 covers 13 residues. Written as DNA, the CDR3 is TGTGCCAGCAGCCCGACGGGGGGGAACACCATATATTTT. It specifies CASSPTGGNTIYF.

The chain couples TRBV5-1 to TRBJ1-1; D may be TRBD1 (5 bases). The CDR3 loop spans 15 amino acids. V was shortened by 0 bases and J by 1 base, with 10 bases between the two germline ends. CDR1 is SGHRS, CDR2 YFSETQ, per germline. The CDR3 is CASSLEGIRNTEAFF. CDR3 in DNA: TGCGCCAGCAGCTTGGAGGGGATTCGGAACACTGAAGCTTTCTTT.

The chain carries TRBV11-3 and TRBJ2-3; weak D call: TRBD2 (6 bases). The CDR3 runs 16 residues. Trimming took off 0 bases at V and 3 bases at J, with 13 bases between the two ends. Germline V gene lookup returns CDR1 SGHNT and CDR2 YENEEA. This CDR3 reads CASSLDRVGGTDTQYF. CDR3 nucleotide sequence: TGTGCCAGCAGCTTAGATCGAGTAGGAGGGACAGATACGCAGTATTTT. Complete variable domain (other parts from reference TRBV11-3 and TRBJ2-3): EAGVVQSPRYKIIEKKQPVAFWCNPISGHNTLYWYLQNLGQGPELLIRYENEEAVDDSQLPKDRFSAERLKGVDSTLKIQPAELGDSAVYLCASSLDRVGGTDTQYFGPGTRLTVL.

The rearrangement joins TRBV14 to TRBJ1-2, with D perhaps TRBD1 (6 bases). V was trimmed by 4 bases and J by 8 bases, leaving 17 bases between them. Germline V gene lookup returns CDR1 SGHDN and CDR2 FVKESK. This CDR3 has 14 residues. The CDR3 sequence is CASSPSPTGLGYTF. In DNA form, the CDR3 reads TGTGCCAGCAGCCCCTCCCCGACAGGCCTGGGCTACACCTTC.

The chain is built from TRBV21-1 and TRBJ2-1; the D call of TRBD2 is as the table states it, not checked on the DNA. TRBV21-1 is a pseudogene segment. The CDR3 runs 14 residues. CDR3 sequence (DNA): TGTGCCAGCAGCAAAGTAGGACGGGAGGATGAGCAGTTCTTC. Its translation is CASSKVGREDEQFF.

The CDR3 DNA reads as TGCGCCAGCAGCTCCCGGCGGACAGGGATCGAGCAGTACTTC. This sequence encodes CASSSRRTGIEQYF. The chain recombines TRBV5-1 with TRBJ2-7; TRBD1 matches 8 bases. The CDR3 has 14 amino acids. Germline-derived CDR1 and CDR2 are SGHRS and YFSETQ. The V segment lost 3 bases and the J segment 6 bases; nucleotides outside the gene matches: 8.

CDR3: CASSYQTSGSSELFF. The CDR3 DNA is TGTGCCAGCAGTTACCAGACTAGCGGGTCGAGTGAGCTGTTTTTT. The V gene is TRBV6-6, the J gene TRBJ2-2, with 10 bases lining up with TRBD2. The J segment lost 11 bases and the V segment lost 2 bases, leaving 8 bases of the junction unmatched. Germline CDR1 reads MNHNY; CDR2 reads SVGAGI (reference sequence). The CDR3 is made up of 15 amino acids.

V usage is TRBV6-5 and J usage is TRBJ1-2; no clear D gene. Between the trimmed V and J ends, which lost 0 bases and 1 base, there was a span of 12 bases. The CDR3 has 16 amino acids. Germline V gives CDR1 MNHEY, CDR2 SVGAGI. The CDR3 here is CASSYSRGLGNYGYTF. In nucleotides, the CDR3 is TGTGCCAGCAGTTACTCCCGGGGTTTGGGTAACTATGGCTACACCTTC.

The DNA for the CDR3 is TGTGCCAGCAGTTTATGGGAGATTAAGGATAGCAATCAGCCCCAGCATTTT. Residues: CASSLWEIKDSNQPQHF. The chain recombines TRBV28 with TRBJ1-5; D unresolved. Trimming took 0 bases from V and 0 from J, leaving 12 bases between them. Germline CDR1 is MDHEN and CDR2 is SYDVKM. The CDR3 is 17 amino acids. The full variable domain, with the rest looked up from reference TRBV28 and TRBJ1-5, is DVKVTQSSRYLVKRTGEKVFLECVQDMDHENMFWYRQDPGLGLRLIYFSYDVKMKEKGDIPEGYSVSREKKERFSLILESASTNQTSMYLCASSLWEIKDSNQPQHFGDGTRLSIL.

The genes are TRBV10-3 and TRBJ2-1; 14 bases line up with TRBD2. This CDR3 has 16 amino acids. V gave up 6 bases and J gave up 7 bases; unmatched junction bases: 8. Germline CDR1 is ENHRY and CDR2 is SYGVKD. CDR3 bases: TGTGCCATCAGCCGGACTAGCGGGGGGCCGATGAATGAGCAGTTCTTC. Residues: CAISRTSGGPMNEQFF.